This T cell receptor (beta chain) appears in the sequencing data of a study of identical twins. This clonotype was seen only a few times. Its antigen is as yet unknown. Template switching, a step in the protocol, added a universal primer site, and cDNA carried unique molecular identifiers. TCRdb redid the calling of the 5' RACE reads with MiXCR, one entry per CDR3 protein. The sample records more than 1.5 million distinct CDR3 sequences, about 31% being singletons. This CDR3 has 15 amino acids. CDR1 and CDR2 from the germline V gene are DFQATT and SNEGSKA (reference sequence). With 3 bases clipped from V and 7 bases from J, the junction kept 9 bases outside the gene matches. Findings of the study overall: Modelling underestimated the level of out-of-frame TCR alpha sharing observed in monozygotic twins.

The sequencing sample was made of cord blood. The sequence was collected from a newborn girl in good health. This chain connects TRBV20-1 to TRBJ1-4; TRBD1 matches at 9 bases. The CDR3 protein is CSASVPGQGREKLFF. DNA for the CDR3: TGCAGTGCTAGTGTCCCGGGACAGGGACGTGAAAAACTGTTTTTT.